Sequencing of this T cell receptor beta chain was carried out in a study of blood T cell repertoires in COVID-19. The repertoire was sequenced with immunoSEQ multiplex PCR; TCRdb's copy has only in-frame clones and lacks some. The sample lists 140,000 to 150,000 clones, roughly three quarters occurring once. With 3 bases removed from V and 4 bases from J, the gap between germline ends came to 15 bases. The germline gives CDR1 LGHDT, CDR2 YNNKEL (reference sequence). The CDR3 totals 15 residues. The sequenced material came from PBMCs or T cells enriched from blood (not recorded which). This TCR came from a woman between 50 and 59 years old who had recovered from COVID-19. The gene calls are TRBV3-1 (or the pseudogene TRBV3-2) and TRBJ2-5; perhaps TRBD2 as D (7 bases). The CDR3 spells CASSQKGGGLETQYF. CDR3 in DNA: TGTGCCAGCAGCCAGAAGGGGGGAGGGTTAGAGACCCAGTACTTC.